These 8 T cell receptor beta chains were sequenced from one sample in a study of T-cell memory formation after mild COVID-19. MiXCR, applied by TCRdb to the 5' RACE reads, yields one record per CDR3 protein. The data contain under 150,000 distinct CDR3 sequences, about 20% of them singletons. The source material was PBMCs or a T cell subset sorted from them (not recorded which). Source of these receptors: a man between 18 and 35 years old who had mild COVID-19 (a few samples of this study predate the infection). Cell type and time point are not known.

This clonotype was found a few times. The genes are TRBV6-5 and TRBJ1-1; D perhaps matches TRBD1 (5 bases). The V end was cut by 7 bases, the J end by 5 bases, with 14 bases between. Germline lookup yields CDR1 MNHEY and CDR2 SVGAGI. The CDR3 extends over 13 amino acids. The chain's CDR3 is CASIGEGLTEAFF. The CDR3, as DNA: TGTGCCAGCATAGGCGAGGGGTTGACTGAAGCTTTCTTT.

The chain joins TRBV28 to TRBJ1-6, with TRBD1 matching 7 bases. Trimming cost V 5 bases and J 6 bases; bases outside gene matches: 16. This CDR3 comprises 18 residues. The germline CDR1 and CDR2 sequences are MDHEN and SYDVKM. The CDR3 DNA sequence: TGTGCCAGCAGTACTGCCCCATCCCACAGGGGATTTAATTCACCCCTCCACTTT. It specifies CASSTAPSHRGFNSPLHF.

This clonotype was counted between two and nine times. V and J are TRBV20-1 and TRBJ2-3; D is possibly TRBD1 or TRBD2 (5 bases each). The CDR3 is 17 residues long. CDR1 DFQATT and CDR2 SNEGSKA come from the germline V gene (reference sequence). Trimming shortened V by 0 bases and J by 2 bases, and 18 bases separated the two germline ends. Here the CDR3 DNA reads TGCAGTGCTAGAGATAAGGGGACCACTTATTACACAGATACGCAGTATTTT. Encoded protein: CSARDKGTTYYTDTQYF.

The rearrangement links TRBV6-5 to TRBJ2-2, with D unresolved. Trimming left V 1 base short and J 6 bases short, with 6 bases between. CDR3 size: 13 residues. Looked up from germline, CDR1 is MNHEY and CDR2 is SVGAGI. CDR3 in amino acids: CASSYLGAGELFF. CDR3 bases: TGTGCCAGCAGTTACTTGGGCGCCGGGGAGCTGTTTTTT.

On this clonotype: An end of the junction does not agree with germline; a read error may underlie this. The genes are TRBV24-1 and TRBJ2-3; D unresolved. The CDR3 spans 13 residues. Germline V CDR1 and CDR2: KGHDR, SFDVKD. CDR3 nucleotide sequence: TGTGCCACCAATGATTACAGCACAGATACGCAGTATTTT. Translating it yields CATNDYSTDTQYF.

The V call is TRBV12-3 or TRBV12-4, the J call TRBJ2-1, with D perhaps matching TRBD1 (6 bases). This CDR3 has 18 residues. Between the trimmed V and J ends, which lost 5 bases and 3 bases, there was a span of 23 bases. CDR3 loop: CASSPQLYRASFYNEQFF. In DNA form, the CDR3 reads TGTGCCAGCAGTCCGCAGCTGTACAGGGCCTCCTTCTACAATGAGCAGTTCTTC.

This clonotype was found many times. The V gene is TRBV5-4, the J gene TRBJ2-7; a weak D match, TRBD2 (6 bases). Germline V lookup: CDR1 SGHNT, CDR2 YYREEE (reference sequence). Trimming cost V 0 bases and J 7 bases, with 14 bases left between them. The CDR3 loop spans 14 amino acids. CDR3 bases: TGTGCCAGCAGCTTGGGGGTCTCCGCGGGGGAGCAGTACTTC. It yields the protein CASSLGVSAGEQYF.

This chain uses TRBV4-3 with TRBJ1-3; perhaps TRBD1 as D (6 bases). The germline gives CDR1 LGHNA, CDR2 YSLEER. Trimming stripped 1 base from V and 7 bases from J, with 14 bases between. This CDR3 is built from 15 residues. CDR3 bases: TGCGCCAGCAGCCAAGCTACACAGGGTGGTAACACCATATATTTT. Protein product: CASSQATQGGNTIYF.